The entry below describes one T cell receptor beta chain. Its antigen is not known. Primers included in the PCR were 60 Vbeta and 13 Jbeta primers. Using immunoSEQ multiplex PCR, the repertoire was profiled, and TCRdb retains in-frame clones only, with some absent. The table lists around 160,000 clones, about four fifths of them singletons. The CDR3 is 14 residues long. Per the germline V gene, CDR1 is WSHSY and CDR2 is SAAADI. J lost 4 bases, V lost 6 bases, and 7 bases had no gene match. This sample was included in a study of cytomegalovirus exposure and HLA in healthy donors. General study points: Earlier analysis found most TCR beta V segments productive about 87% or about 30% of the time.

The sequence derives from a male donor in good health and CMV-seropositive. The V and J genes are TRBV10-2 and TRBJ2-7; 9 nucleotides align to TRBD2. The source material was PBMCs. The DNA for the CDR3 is TGCGCCAGCAGGGAGCGGGGGGAAACGTACGAGCAGTACTTC. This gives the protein CASRERGETYEQYF.